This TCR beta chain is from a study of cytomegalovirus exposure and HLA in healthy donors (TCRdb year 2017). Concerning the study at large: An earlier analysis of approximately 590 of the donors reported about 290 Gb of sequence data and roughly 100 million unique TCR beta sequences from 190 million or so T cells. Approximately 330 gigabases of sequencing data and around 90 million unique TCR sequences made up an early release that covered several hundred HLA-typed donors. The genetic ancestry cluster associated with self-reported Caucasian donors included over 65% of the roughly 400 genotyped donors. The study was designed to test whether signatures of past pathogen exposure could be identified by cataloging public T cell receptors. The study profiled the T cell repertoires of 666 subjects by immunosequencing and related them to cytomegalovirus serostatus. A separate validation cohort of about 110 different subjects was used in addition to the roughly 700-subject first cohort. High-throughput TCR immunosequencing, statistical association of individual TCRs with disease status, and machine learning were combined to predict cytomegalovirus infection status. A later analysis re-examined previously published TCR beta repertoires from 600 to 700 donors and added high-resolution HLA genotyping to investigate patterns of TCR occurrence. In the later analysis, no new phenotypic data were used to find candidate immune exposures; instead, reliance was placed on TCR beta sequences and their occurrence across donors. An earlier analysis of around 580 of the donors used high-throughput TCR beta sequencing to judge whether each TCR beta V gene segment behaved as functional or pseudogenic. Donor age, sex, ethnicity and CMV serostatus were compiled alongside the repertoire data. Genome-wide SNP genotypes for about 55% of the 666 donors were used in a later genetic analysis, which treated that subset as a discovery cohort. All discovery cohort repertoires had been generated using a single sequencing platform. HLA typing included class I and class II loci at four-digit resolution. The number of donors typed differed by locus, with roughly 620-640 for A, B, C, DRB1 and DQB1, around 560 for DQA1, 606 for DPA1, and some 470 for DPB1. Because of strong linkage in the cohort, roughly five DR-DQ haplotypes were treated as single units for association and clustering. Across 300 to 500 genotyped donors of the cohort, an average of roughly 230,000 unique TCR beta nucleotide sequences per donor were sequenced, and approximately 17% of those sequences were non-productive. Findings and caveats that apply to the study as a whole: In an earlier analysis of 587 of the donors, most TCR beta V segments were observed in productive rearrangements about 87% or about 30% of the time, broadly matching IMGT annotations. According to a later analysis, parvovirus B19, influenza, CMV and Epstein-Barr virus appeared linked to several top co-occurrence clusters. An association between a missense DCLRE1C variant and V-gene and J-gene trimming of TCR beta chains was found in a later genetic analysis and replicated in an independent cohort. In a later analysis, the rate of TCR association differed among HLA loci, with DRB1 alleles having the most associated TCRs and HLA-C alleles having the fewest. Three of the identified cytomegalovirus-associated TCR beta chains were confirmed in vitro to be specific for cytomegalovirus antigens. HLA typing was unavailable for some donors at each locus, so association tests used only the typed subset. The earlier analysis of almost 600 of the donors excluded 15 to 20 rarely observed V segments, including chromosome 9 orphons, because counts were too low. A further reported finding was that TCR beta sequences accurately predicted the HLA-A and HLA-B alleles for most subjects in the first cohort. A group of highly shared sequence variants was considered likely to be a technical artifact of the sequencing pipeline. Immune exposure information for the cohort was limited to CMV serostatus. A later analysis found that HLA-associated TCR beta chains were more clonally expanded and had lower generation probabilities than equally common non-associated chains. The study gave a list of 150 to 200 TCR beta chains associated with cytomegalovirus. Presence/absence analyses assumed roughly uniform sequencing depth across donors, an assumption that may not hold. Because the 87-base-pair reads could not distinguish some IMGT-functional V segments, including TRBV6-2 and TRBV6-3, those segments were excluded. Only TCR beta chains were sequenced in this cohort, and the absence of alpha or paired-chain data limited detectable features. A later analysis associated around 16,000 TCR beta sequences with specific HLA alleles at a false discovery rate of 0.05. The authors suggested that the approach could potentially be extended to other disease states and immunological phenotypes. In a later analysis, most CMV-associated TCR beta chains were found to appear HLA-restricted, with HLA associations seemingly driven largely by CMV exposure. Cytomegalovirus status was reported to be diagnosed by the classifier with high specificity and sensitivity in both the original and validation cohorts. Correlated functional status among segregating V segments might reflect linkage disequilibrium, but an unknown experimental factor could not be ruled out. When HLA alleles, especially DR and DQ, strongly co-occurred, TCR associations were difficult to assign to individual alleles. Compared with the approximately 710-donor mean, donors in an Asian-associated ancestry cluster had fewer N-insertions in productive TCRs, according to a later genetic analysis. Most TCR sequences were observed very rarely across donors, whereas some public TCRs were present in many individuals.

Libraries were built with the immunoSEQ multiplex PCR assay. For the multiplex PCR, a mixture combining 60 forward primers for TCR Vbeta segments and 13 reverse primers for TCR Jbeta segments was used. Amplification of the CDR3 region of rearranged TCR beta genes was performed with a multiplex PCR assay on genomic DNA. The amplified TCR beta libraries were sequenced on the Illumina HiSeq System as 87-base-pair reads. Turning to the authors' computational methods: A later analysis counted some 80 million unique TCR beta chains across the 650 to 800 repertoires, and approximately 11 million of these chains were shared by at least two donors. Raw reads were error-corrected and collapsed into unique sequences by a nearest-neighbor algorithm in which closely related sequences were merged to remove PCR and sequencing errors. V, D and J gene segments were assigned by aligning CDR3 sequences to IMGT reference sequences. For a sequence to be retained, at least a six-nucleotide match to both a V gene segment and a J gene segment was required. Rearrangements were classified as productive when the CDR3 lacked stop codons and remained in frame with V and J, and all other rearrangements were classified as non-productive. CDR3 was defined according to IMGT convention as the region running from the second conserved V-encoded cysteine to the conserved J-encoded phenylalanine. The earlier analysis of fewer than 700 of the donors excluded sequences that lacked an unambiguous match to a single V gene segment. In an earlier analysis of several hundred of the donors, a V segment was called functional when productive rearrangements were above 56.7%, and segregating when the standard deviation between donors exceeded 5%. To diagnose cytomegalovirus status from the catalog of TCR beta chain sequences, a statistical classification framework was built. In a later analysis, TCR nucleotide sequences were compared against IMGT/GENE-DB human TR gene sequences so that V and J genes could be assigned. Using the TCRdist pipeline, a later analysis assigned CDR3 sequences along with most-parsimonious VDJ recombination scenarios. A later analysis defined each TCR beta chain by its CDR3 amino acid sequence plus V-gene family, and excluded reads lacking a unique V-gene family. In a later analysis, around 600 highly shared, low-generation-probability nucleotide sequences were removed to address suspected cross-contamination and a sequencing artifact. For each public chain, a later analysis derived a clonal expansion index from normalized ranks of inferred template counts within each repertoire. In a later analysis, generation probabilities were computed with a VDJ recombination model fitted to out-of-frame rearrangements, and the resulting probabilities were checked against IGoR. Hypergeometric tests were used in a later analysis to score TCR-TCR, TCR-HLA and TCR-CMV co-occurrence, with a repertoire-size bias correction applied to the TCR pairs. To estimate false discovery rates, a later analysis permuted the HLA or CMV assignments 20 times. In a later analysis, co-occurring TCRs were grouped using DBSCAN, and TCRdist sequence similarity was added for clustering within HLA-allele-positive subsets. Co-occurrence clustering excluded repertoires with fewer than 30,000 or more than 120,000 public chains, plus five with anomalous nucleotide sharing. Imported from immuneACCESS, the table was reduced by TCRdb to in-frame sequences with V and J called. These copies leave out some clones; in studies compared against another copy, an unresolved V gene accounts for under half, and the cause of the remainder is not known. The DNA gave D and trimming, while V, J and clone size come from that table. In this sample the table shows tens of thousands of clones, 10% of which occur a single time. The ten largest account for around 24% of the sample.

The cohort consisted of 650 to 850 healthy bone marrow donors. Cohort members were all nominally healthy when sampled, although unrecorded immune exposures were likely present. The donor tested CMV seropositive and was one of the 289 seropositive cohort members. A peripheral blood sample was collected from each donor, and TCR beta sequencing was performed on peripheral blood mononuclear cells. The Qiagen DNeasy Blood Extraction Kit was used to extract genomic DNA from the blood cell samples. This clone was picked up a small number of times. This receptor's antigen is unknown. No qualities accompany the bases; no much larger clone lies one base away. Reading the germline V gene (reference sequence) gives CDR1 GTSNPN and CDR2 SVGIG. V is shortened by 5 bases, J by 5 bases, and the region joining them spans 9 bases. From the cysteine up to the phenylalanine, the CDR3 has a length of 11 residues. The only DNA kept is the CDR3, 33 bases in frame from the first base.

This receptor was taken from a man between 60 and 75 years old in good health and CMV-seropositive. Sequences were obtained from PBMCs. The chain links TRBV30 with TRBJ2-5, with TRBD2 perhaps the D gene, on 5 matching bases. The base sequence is TGTGCCTGGGGTGGGGAGGAGACCCAGTACTTC. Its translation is CAWGGEETQYF.